The sequence of this TCR beta chain was determined in a study of response to subunit inactivated influenza vaccine. In TCRdb, the RT-PCR reads were re-called with MiXCR into one record per CDR3 protein. The sample comprises more than 600,000 distinct CDR3 sequences, less than 20% of which are singletons, and under 13% rests with the top ten. Germline-derived CDR1 and CDR2 are SGHAT and FQNNGV. This CDR3 comprises 19 residues. Unmatched junction bases numbered 13, after V lost 2 bases and J lost 0 bases. Whole-study findings and limits: Every seasonal influenza vaccination brings in few new T cells, the authors suggested.

This clonotype showed up just a few times. Its antigen is as yet unknown. Sequences were derived from PBMCs from blood, sampled approximately 5 days after vaccination. The J gene is TRBJ2-7, the V gene TRBV11-2; 10 bases line up with TRBD1. The clonotype was recovered from a man over 45 who received an inactivated influenza vaccine. The CDR3 region is CASSLPDHRGQGFSYEQYF. CDR3 coding DNA: TGTGCCAGCAGCTTACCTGATCACCGGGGACAGGGGTTCTCCTACGAGCAGTACTTC.